The 15 T cell receptor beta chains listed next were all sequenced from one sample in a study of T cell clonotyping in hematopoietic cell transplantation. Profiling relied on immunoSEQ multiplex PCR, and the TCRdb table lists in-frame clones only, not all of them. The sample includes around 11,000 clones, 75% to 90% of them seen just once. This specimen consisted of PBMCs, obtained 100 days after allogeneic stem cell transplant. Receptor source: a female patient between 55 and 75 years old who had an allogeneic stem cell transplant from an unrelated donor, so the T cells may come from the graft donor. Some clones in this sample may be carry-over from other donors' samples.

This clone qualifies as medium-sized. The chain has TRBV5-1 and TRBJ2-5, with 16 bases that match TRBD2. The J segment lost 4 bases and the V segment lost 4 bases, leaving 4 bases of the junction unmatched. The CDR3 covers 16 residues. Germline lookup yields CDR1 SGHRS and CDR2 YFSETQ. CDR3 sequence (DNA): TGCGCCAGCAGCCCGGGACTAGCGGGAGGGCGAGAGACCCAGTACTTC. This gives the protein CASSPGLAGGRETQYF.

This chain uses TRBV11-2 with TRBJ1-4; D not resolved. With 5 bases removed from V and 0 bases from J, the gap between germline ends came to 19 bases. The CDR3 extends over 18 amino acids. The germline V gene encodes CDR1 SGHAT and CDR2 FQNNGV. This CDR3 is CASSASRSRRATNEKLFF. In nucleotides, the CDR3 is TGTGCCAGCAGCGCGAGTCGTTCCAGGCGGGCAACTAATGAAAAACTGTTTTTT. Full variable domain (remainder filled in from reference TRBV11-2 and TRBJ1-4): EAGVAQSPRYKIIEKRQSVAFWCNPISGHATLYWYQQILGQGPKLLIQFQNNGVVDDSQLPKDRFSAERLKGVDSTLKIQPAKLEDSAVYLCASSASRSRRATNEKLFFGSGTQLSVL.

This clone was counted once. This chain joins TRBV4-3 and TRBJ2-7; 7 bases align to TRBD1. The CDR3 is 14 residues long. V shed 0 bases and J 3 bases; nucleotides not matched to a gene: 2. The V gene's germline CDR1 is LGHNA and CDR2 YSLEER. This CDR3 is CASSQDRTGYEQYF. For the CDR3, the DNA is TGCGCCAGCAGCCAAGATAGGACAGGCTACGAGCAGTACTTC.

This clone has more than one count but fewer than ten. J is TRBJ2-7 and V is TRBV4-3; weak D call: TRBD1 (6 bases). The CDR3 is 15 residues long. Germline CDR1 reads LGHNA; CDR2 reads YSLEER. The ends were cut back, 0 bases at V and 4 bases at J, with 13 bases in the middle. CDR3 protein: CASSQDRAGEYEQYF. The CDR3 DNA is TGCGCCAGCAGCCAAGATAGGGCAGGGGAATACGAGCAGTACTTC.

This chain uses TRBV7-3 with TRBJ2-2, with D possibly called TRBD1 or TRBD2 (5 bases each). The CDR3 spans 15 residues. In germline, CDR1 is SGHTA, CDR2 FQGTGA. Trimming shortened V by 6 bases and J by 1 base, and 12 bases separated the two germline ends. In DNA form, the CDR3 reads TGTGCCAGCAGTCCCGGGGCAGAGAACACCGGGGAGCTGTTTTTT. It codes for CASSPGAENTGELFF.

J is TRBJ2-3 and V is TRBV30; possibly TRBD1 for D (6 bases). Per germline, CDR1 GTSNPN and CDR2 SVGIG (reference sequence). The germline V and J ends were trimmed by 5 bases and 3 bases, with 9 bases remaining between them. The CDR3 sequence is 12 residues long. The chain's CDR3 is CAWGTPTDTQYF. In DNA, the CDR3 is TGTGCCTGGGGGACACCGACAGATACGCAGTATTTT.

This sequence joins TRBV14 and TRBJ1-2; D is undetermined. CDR3 length: 16 residues. Trimming took off 5 bases at V and 4 bases at J, with 20 bases between the two ends. CDR1 is SGHDN and CDR2 is FVKESK in the germline V gene. In DNA, the CDR3 is TGTGCCAGCAGCGTACTGGGAGCCGCGGGGAGCTATGGCTACACCTTC. Its protein product is CASSVLGAAGSYGYTF.

This clone was seen only a few times. This chain uses TRBV4-3 with TRBJ1-2; 7 bases align to TRBD1. The CDR3 covers 17 residues. Germline assignment: CDR1 LGHNA and CDR2 YSLEER. V lost 3 bases, J lost 4 bases, and 14 bases stayed unmatched. CDR3 sequence: CASSQAISGGLVYGYTF. The CDR3 DNA sequence: TGCGCCAGCAGCCAGGCAATATCAGGGGGTCTGGTCTATGGCTACACCTTC.

The V and J genes are TRBV6-5 and TRBJ2-4; D is ambiguous. Trimming removed 5 bases at V and 5 bases at J, with 13 bases between. CDR1 and CDR2 from the germline V gene are MNHEY and SVGAGI. The CDR3 contains 14 residues. In DNA form, the CDR3 reads TGTGCCAGCAGTCCCCGTTTATACGAAAACATTCAGTACTTC. It translates to CASSPRLYENIQYF.

J is TRBJ2-7 and V is TRBV19, with 7 bases lining up with TRBD1. This CDR3 has 15 residues. Germline CDR1 reads LNHDA; CDR2 reads SQIVND (reference sequence). J lost 4 bases, V lost 1 base, and 7 bases had no gene match. The CDR3 loop reads CASSIVGGEYYEQYF. Here the CDR3 DNA reads TGTGCCAGTAGTATAGTAGGGGGCGAATATTACGAGCAGTACTTC.

This clone was counted once. The identical CDR3 is also encoded by other nucleotide sequences in the sample. The chain recombines TRBV14 with TRBJ2-1; D is uncertain. CDR3 size: 11 residues. Germline CDR1 reads SGHDN; CDR2 reads FVKESK. The ends were cut back, 4 bases at V and 5 bases at J, with 3 bases in the middle. This chain's CDR3 is CASSLHNEQFF. CDR3 nucleotides: TGTGCCAGCAGCCTCCACAATGAGCAGTTCTTC.

V is TRBV20-1 and J is TRBJ1-1; D is perhaps TRBD1 (5 bases). The germline V gene encodes CDR1 DFQATT and CDR2 SNEGSKA (reference sequence). The CDR3 consists of 11 residues. V dropped 3 bases and J dropped 4 bases, with 6 bases sitting between them. As DNA, the CDR3 is TGCAGTGCTAGGGGGGTCACTGAAGCTTTCTTT. This codes for CSARGVTEAFF.

This chain uses TRBV4-3 with TRBJ1-5, with D maybe TRBD1 (5 bases). The CDR3 covers 16 residues. In germline, CDR1 is LGHNA, CDR2 YSLEER. V was clipped by 0 bases and J by 2 bases, with 11 bases between them. As DNA, the CDR3 is TGCGCCAGCAGCCAAGATATAAGAGGGGGCAATCAGCCCCAGCATTTT. This encodes CASSQDIRGGNQPQHF.

The V and J genes are TRBV18 and TRBJ1-1; no reliable D call. Germline V gene sequence: CDR1 KGHSH, CDR2 LQKENI. V shed 2 bases and J shed 3 bases, with 7 bases lying between them. The CDR3 contains 13 residues. The CDR3 DNA sequence: TGTGCCAGCTCACCAGCGAAGCACACTGAAGCTTTCTTT. Amino acids: CASSPAKHTEAFF.

This clone was found once. The V and J genes are TRBV5-6 and TRBJ2-1; a weak D match, TRBD1 (5 bases). The germline V and J ends were trimmed by 0 bases and 9 bases, with 7 bases remaining between them. The CDR3 is made up of 12 amino acids. The germline CDR1 and CDR2 sequences are SGHDT and YYEEEE. The CDR3 loop reads CASSLVGAEQFF. The CDR3 DNA follows: TGTGCCAGCAGCTTGGTTGGGGCTGAGCAGTTCTTC.